In this sample, the clone carrying this TCR beta chain turned up many times. MiXCR, run by TCRdb on the 5' RACE reads, gives a single entry per CDR3 protein. The sample includes tens of thousands of distinct CDR3 sequences, 7% to 10% seen only once; the top ten take approximately 2.6%. These data come from a study of chronic HIV infection and antiretroviral therapy. Germline CDR1 reads MDHEN; CDR2 reads SYDVKM. The CDR3 extends over 16 amino acids. V was cut by 5 bases and J by 4 bases, with 20 bases left in between. The chain joins TRBV28 to TRBJ2-5; D call uncertain. This TCR came from an adult who had HIV and had not received antiretroviral therapy, or was an uninfected healthy control (not recorded which). Material for sequencing was peripheral blood. The CDR3 nucleotides read TGTGCCAGCAGTCCCCCCCACACGGCGTGGGGAGAGACCCAGTACTTC. Translated: CASSPPHTAWGETQYF.